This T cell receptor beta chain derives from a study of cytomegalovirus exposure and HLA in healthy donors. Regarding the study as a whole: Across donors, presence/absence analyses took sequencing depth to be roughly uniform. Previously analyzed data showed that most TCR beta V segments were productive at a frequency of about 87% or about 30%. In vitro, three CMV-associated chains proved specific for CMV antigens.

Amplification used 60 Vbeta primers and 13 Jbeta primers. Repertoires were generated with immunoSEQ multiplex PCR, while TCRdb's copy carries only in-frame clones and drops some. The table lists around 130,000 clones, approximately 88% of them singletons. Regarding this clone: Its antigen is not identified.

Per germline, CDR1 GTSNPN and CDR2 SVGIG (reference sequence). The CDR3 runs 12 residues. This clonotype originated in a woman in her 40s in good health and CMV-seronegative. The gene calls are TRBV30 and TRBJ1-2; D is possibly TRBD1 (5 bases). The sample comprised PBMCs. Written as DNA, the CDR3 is TGTGCAAGGGCCTGGGGGGGAGATGGCTACACCTTC. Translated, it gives CARAWGGDGYTF.